The 27 T cell receptor beta chains presented below share a single source sample, sequenced in a study of T cells in Graves' hyperthyroidism and ophthalmopathy. The CDR3 regions of TCR beta were amplified from RNA transcripts. The TCR CDR3 first-round RT-PCR relied on the HTBI primer set. TCRdb processed the multiplex PCR reads anew with MiXCR; each CDR3 protein has one entry. The data show approximately 500,000 distinct CDR3 sequences, roughly 46% seen once. The sample taken for sequencing was peripheral blood or thyroid tissue (not recorded which). These receptors originate from a woman younger than 35 with Graves' hyperthyroidism.

V usage is TRBV18 and J usage is TRBJ1-2, with TRBD1 matching 8 bases. The CDR3 is 15 residues long. The V segment lost 3 bases and the J segment 8 bases; nucleotides outside the gene matches: 11. The V gene's germline CDR1 is KGHSH and CDR2 LQKENI. Here the CDR3 reads CASSPNAGGAEGYTF. Here the CDR3 DNA reads TGTGCCAGCTCACCTAACGCAGGGGGCGCTGAGGGCTACACCTTC. The whole variable domain, remainder taken from reference TRBV18 and TRBJ1-2, is NAGVMQNPRHLVRRRGQEARLRCSPMKGHSHVYWYRQLPEEGLKFMVYLQKENIIDESGMPKERFSAEFPKEGPSILRIQQVVRGDSAAYFCASSPNAGGAEGYTFGSGTRLTVV.

The chain recombines TRBV29-1 with TRBJ2-1, with unresolved D. Germline CDR1 reads SQVTM; CDR2 reads ANQGSEA. This CDR3 has 11 amino acids. Trimming left V 4 bases short and J 5 bases short, with 6 bases between. In nucleotides, the CDR3 is TGCAGCGTTGCAAGCAACAATGAGCAGTTCTTC. Translating gives CSVASNNEQFF.

This clonotype was picked up many times. The rearrangement joins TRBV30 to TRBJ1-1; D is unclear. The CDR3 runs 10 residues. Between the trimmed V and J ends, which lost 4 bases and 10 bases, there was a span of 10 bases. Looked up from germline, CDR1 is GTSNPN and CDR2 is SVGIG (reference sequence). The DNA of the CDR3 is TGTGCCTGGATCGCTGTAGGAGCTTTCTTT. The encoded protein is CAWIAVGAFF.

There are many counts of this clonotype. This chain links TRBV24-1 with TRBJ2-7; no reliable D call. The CDR3 runs 15 residues. Germline CDR1 reads KGHDR; CDR2 reads SFDVKD. Trimming left V 0 bases short and J 2 bases short, with 10 bases between. The DNA for the CDR3 is TGTGCCACCAGTGATTTGCTGGTCTTTGCCTACGAGCAGTACTTC. Translated: CATSDLLVFAYEQYF.

This clonotype was recorded many times. The chain combines TRBV12-3 or TRBV12-4 with TRBJ1-2, with a weak D call TRBD1 (5 bases). The CDR3 contains 14 residues. Trimming removed 5 bases from V and 4 bases from J, with 14 bases in between. CDR3 bases: TGTGCCAGCAGTCCCGGGACGGGTATCTATGGCTACACCTTC. This codes for CASSPGTGIYGYTF.

This clonotype showed up just once. The rearrangement joins TRBV20-1 to TRBJ2-7; D unclear. The CDR3 sequence is 13 residues long. Trimming left V 0 bases short and J 9 bases short, with 15 bases between. Germline lookup yields CDR1 DFQATT and CDR2 SNEGSKA (reference sequence). CDR3 loop: CSARDPSGDTQYF. The CDR3 DNA reads as TGCAGTGCTAGAGATCCTAGTGGCGATACGCAGTACTTC.

V is TRBV7-6 and J is TRBJ2-2; the D gene is possibly TRBD1 (5 bases). Trimming took off 0 bases at V and 11 bases at J, with 10 bases between the two ends. Germline-derived CDR1 and CDR2 are SGHVS and FNYEAQ. The CDR3 is 13 amino acids. For the CDR3, the DNA is TGTGCCAGCAGCTTAGCGCAGGGTAACGAGCTGTTTTTT. Its protein is CASSLAQGNELFF. Full variable domain (missing parts from reference TRBV7-6 and TRBJ2-2): GAGVSQSPRYKVTKRGQDVALRCDPISGHVSLYWYRQALGQGPEFLTYFNYEAQQDKSGLPNDRFSAERPEGSISTLTIQRTEQRDSAMYRCASSLAQGNELFFGEGSRLTVL.

Many counts were recorded for this clonotype. The chain has TRBV20-1 and TRBJ1-2; 7 positions agree with TRBD1. This CDR3 has 16 residues. Trimming cost V 3 bases and J 0 bases; bases outside gene matches: 10. Germline V CDR1 and CDR2: DFQATT, SNEGSKA (reference sequence). Written as DNA, the CDR3 is TGCAGTGCTAGTAATCCGGGACAGATTACTAACTATGGCTACACCTTC. This gives the protein CSASNPGQITNYGYTF.

The chain carries TRBV7-6 and TRBJ2-6; D is uncertain. Trimming cost V 1 base and J 4 bases, with 11 bases left between them. In germline, CDR1 is SGHVS, CDR2 FNYEAQ. The length of the CDR3 is 16 residues. The CDR3 spells CASSLEQNTGANVLTF. The CDR3 region has the DNA TGTGCCAGCAGCTTAGAACAGAACACCGGGGCCAACGTCCTGACTTTC.

This clonotype has a count of ten or more. This rearrangement joins TRBV4-3 to TRBJ1-5; TRBD1 might be the D (6 bases). Germline-derived CDR1 and CDR2 are LGHNA and YSLEER. The CDR3 totals 16 residues. The ends were cut back, 4 bases at V and 6 bases at J, with 19 bases in the middle. Here the CDR3 reads CASSPTRGLKGQPQHF. The DNA for the CDR3 is TGCGCCAGCAGCCCGACCCGGGGGCTGAAAGGTCAGCCCCAGCATTTT.

This clonotype has at least ten counts. This chain links TRBV12-3 or TRBV12-4 with TRBJ1-6; TRBD1 matches 7 bases. The V segment lost 8 bases and the J segment 8 bases; nucleotides outside the gene matches: 6. The CDR3 loop spans 13 amino acids. The CDR3 DNA reads TGTGCCAGCGGGCGACAGGGAGATTCACCCCTCCACTTT. This translates into CASGRQGDSPLHF.

A word on this clonotype: A junction boundary mismatches the germline segment, possibly from a read error. This sequence joins TRBV6-1 and TRBJ1-2, with D perhaps TRBD1 (5 bases). From germline, CDR1 is MNHNS and CDR2 SASEGT. This CDR3 is built from 15 residues. DNA for the CDR3: TGTACCAGCAGTGAAGCGGGGGGAGGAGGAGGTGGCTACACCTTC. The encoded protein is CTSSEAGGGGGGYTF.

This clonotype was observed many times. The V call is TRBV2, the J call TRBJ1-1; D gene ambiguous. Germline loops: CDR1 SNHLY, CDR2 FYNNEI. The V gene lost 2 bases and the J gene lost 1 base, with 11 bases spanning the gap. This CDR3 has 15 amino acids. In nucleotides, the CDR3 is TGTGCCAGCAGTGAACGGCTTCTAAGGAACACTGAAGCTTTCTTT. It specifies CASSERLLRNTEAFF.

This clonotype was seen many times. This chain uses TRBV24-1 with TRBJ1-2; D unclear. The CDR3 has 15 amino acids. The V gene lost 4 bases and the J gene lost 8 bases, with 19 bases spanning the gap. Germline V gives CDR1 KGHDR, CDR2 SFDVKD. In nucleotides, the CDR3 is TGTGCCACCAGTGACCCCAGCAGTGGAGATCCGGGCTACACCTTC. As protein: CATSDPSSGDPGYTF.

The gene calls are TRBV6-5 and TRBJ2-5; 10 bases map to TRBD1. The CDR3 totals 15 residues. Germline V gene lookup returns CDR1 MNHEY and CDR2 SVGAGI. The junction had 12 bases not matched to a gene; V was cut back by 5 bases and J by 9 bases. CDR3 DNA: TGTGCCAGCAGTGTGACTGGGACAGGGGTTCAGCCCCAGTACTTC. Translating gives CASSVTGTGVQPQYF.

This clonotype was observed many times. The chain is built from TRBV20-1 and TRBJ1-5; D possibly corresponds to TRBD1 (6 bases). Trimming shortened V by 3 bases and J by 7 bases, and 16 bases separated the two germline ends. The germline V gene encodes CDR1 DFQATT and CDR2 SNEGSKA (reference sequence). CDR3 length: 14 amino acids. Here the CDR3 reads CSASQGQSGQPQHF. The CDR3 nucleotides read TGCAGTGCTAGCCAAGGACAGTCTGGACAGCCCCAGCATTTT.

This clonotype was counted at least ten times. The rearrangement uses TRBV7-9 and TRBJ1-1; D is possibly TRBD1 (6 bases). The germline V gene has CDR1 SEHNR and CDR2 FQNEAQ (reference sequence). V was shortened by 5 bases and J by 1 base, with 11 bases between the two germline ends. This CDR3 has 14 amino acids. The CDR3 nucleotides are TGTGCCAGCAGCGTTGAGGACAGGAACACTGAAGCTTTCTTT. It translates to CASSVEDRNTEAFF.

The V and J genes are TRBV6-1 and TRBJ2-3; D unresolved. Trimming stripped 2 bases from V and 3 bases from J, with 9 bases between. Germline V gives CDR1 MNHNS, CDR2 SASEGT. The CDR3 runs to 14 residues. DNA of the CDR3: TGTGCCAGCAGTGAATTGGGGTGGACAGATACGCAGTATTTT. This gives the protein CASSELGWTDTQYF.

CDR3 coding DNA: TGTGCCAGCAGCTTGTCGGTCACGGACGAAGAGACCCAGTACTTC. Protein sequence: CASSLSVTDEETQYF. The chain is built from TRBV7-6 and TRBJ2-5; D gene uncertain. The V and J ends lost 3 bases and 3 bases respectively, with 14 bases between them. Germline V CDR1 and CDR2: SGHVS, FNYEAQ. The CDR3 length is 15 residues.

The table lists this clonotype with many counts. The V call is TRBV7-3, the J call TRBJ2-2; D could derive from TRBD1 or TRBD2 (5 bases each). The CDR3 has 16 residues. Trimming cost V 7 bases and J 4 bases, with 19 bases left between them. Germline V gives CDR1 SGHTA, CDR2 FQGTGA. The CDR3 loop reads CASTTYGAKSTGELFF. CDR3 sequence (DNA): TGTGCCAGCACCACTTACGGGGCCAAGAGCACCGGGGAGCTGTTTTTT.

This sequence joins TRBV30 and TRBJ1-5; D not certain. Trimming removed 0 bases from V and 8 bases from J, with 11 bases in between. The CDR3 covers 13 residues. CDR1 is GTSNPN and CDR2 is SVGIG in the germline V gene (reference sequence). This chain's CDR3 is CAWSVGRMEPQHF. Written as DNA, the CDR3 is TGTGCCTGGAGTGTCGGGAGAATGGAGCCCCAGCATTTT.

There are many counts of this clonotype. The chain employs TRBV20-1 and TRBJ2-7; weak D call: TRBD1 (5 bases). Trimming left V 6 bases short and J 5 bases short, with 14 bases between. The CDR3 has 12 amino acids. Germline V gives CDR1 DFQATT, CDR2 SNEGSKA (reference sequence). The CDR3 reads CSAATESDEQYF. CDR3 nucleotides: TGCAGTGCCGCGACAGAGTCCGACGAGCAGTACTTC.

In regard to this clonotype: A much larger clone is a single base away; this may be a read error. The chain employs TRBV11-3 and TRBJ1-2; D is uncertain. The CDR3 is 15 residues long. Germline lookup yields CDR1 SGHNT and CDR2 YENEEA. Here the CDR3 reads CASSKVFLADYGYTF. DNA for the CDR3: TGCGCCAGCAGCAAAGTATTTTTGGCCGACTATGGCTACACCTTC. Supplemented by reference TRBV11-3 and TRBJ1-2, the full variable domain reads EAGVVQSPRYKIIEKKQPVAFWCNPISGHNTLYWYLQNLGQGPELLIRYENEEAVDDSQLPKDRFSAERLKGVDSTLKIQPAELGDSAVYLCASSKVFLADYGYTFGSGTRLTVV.

CDR3 in amino acids: CSARPNTLGTDTQYF. The CDR3 DNA is TGCAGTGCTAGACCTAACACCCTAGGCACAGATACGCAGTATTTT. The chain combines TRBV20-1 with TRBJ2-3; D gene ambiguous. CDR1 is DFQATT and CDR2 is SNEGSKA in the germline V gene (reference sequence). The CDR3 is made up of 15 amino acids. Trimming left V 2 bases short and J 1 base short, with 13 bases between.

J is TRBJ1-1 and V is TRBV2, with 9 bases lining up with TRBD1. This CDR3 has 13 residues. The germline V gene encodes CDR1 SNHLY and CDR2 FYNNEI. V trimming: 7 bases; J trimming: 7 bases; junction bases outside the gene matches: 7. Here the CDR3 reads CASTGQGRLEAFF. As DNA, the CDR3 is TGTGCCAGCACCGGACAGGGGAGGCTTGAAGCTTTCTTT.

This clonotype was recorded a few times. The chain is built from TRBV24-1 and TRBJ1-2; D perhaps matches TRBD1 (6 bases). Looked up from germline, CDR1 is KGHDR and CDR2 is SFDVKD. V was trimmed by 4 bases and J by 6 bases, leaving 17 bases between them. CDR3 length: 15 amino acids. CDR3 loop: CATSDLRGGEDGYTF. The CDR3, as DNA: TGTGCCACCAGTGACTTGAGAGGGGGTGAGGATGGCTACACCTTC.

This clonotype was detected many times. The chain joins TRBV13 to TRBJ1-4; 8 bases are a match to TRBD1. J lost 6 bases, V lost 5 bases, and 8 bases had no gene match. This CDR3 contains 15 residues. Germline V gives CDR1 PRHDT, CDR2 FYEKMQ (reference sequence). CDR3 protein: CASSIQGATHEKLFF. DNA of the CDR3: TGTGCCAGCAGCATCCAGGGGGCTACCCATGAAAAACTGTTTTTT. The complete variable domain, with remaining parts taken from reference TRBV13 and TRBJ1-4, reads AAGVIQSPRHLIKEKRETATLKCYPIPRHDTVYWYQQGPGQDPQFLISFYEKMQSDKGSIPDRFSAQQFSDYHSELNMSSLELGDSALYFCASSIQGATHEKLFFGSGTQLSVL.